This T cell receptor beta chain comes out of a study of shared clonotypes between healthy human individuals. Deep-level assay runs were performed. This table comes from immunoSEQ multiplex PCR, and its TCRdb copy is limited to in-frame clones, with some not included. The sample has approximately 2,000,000 clones; approximately 92% are singletons. The CDR3 spans 16 residues. V dropped 1 base and J dropped 2; count of bases not matched to a gene: 2. CDR1 and CDR2 (germline): SGHTA, FQGNSA. Naive CD8 cells were CD45RO-negative, positively selected for CCR7, excluding terminally differentiated effector memory CD45RA+ cells. Notes on this clone: The same CDR3 arises from other DNA sequences in this sample as well.

The chain uses TRBV7-2 and TRBJ2-1, with 10 bases identical to TRBD2. The sample comprised naive CD8+ T cells from PBMCs. This clonotype was obtained from a man in his late teens or twenties in good health. Some clones in this sample may be carry-over from other donors' samples. In nucleotides, the CDR3 is TGTGCCAGCAGCTTAGGAGCGGGAGGGCCCTACAATGAGCAGTTCTTC. It yields the protein CASSLGAGGPYNEQFF.